This T cell receptor beta chain derives from a study of blood T cell repertoires in COVID-19 (dated by TCRdb to the early 2020s). As for the study more broadly: The collaborator samples originated in the United States, Italy and Spain and spanned the acute and convalescent phases of COVID-19. The prospective study material was composed of cDNA or gDNA derived from T cells, B-cell-depleted T cells, or PBMCs. Subjects who had been exposed to COVID-19, were actively infected with it, or had recovered from it provided the deeply sampled blood TCRbeta repertoires that made up the dataset. A freely available public database, intended as a resource for researchers studying the immune response to SARS-CoV-2, is where the repertoires were released. The samples were drawn from two sources: the first 160 participants of the ongoing ImmuneRACE study, and 1,000 to 1,500 subjects contributed by 6 global collaborators. The sample metadata nearly always contained a de-identified subject ID, COVID-19 status, age in years and sex. HLA class I and class II types, where available, came from metadata supplied by the sample provider rather than from assay-based typing. What the study reported, not specific to this receptor: Clinical and demographic metadata were provided uncurated, with the amount varying by source and participant.

This clone was seen more than once but under ten times. There is no known antigen for this receptor. No qualities accompany the bases; no much larger clone lies one base away. Enrolling through a virtual design, the prospective study's participants ranged in age from roughly 18 to 89 years and lived across some 23 United States geographic areas. Cohort assignment in the prospective study relied on participant-reported clinical history from a screening survey and a study questionnaire. In the prospective study, whole blood, serum and a nasopharyngeal or oropharyngeal swab were collected from each participant by mobile phlebotomists. Additional blood draws and questionnaires over a 2-month period could optionally be provided by prospective study participants. Blood samples from the prospective study were shipped frozen or at room temperature prior to DNA extraction. TCRbeta CDR3 regions were amplified from genomic DNA by means of the immunoSEQ Assay, a bias-controlled multiplex PCR. Per the source publication's procedure: The number of nucleated cells in each sample was estimated by amplification of reference gene primers within the assay. Sequence reads were collapsed and filtered to measure the absolute abundance of every unique TCRbeta CDR3 rearrangement. For each sample, productive Simpson clonality was calculated by taking the square root of Simpson's diversity index across productive rearrangements. The table was pulled from immuneACCESS by TCRdb, which kept in-frame rearrangements only. Such tables lose some clones; where checked, under half of the loss comes from unresolved V genes, and the rest has no known cause. V and J calls plus clone size are reproduced from that table; the DNA served to infer D and trimming. This sample gives approximately 270,000 clones in total; roughly nine tenths of them show up just once. The top ten constitute 1.2% of the sample.

This receptor was identified in a human donor in a cohort exposed to, infected with or recovered from COVID-19 (not recorded which). The donor label of this sample is uncertain. Sequencing was done on a sample of PBMCs or T cells enriched from blood (not recorded which).

The DNA sequence is given as TGTGCCAGCAGACAGGGAATTTACTATGGCTACACCTTC. It translates to CASRQGIYYGYTF. Recombination joined TRBV6-5 with TRBJ1-2; a tentative D call is TRBD1 (6 bases match). According to the germline V gene, CDR1 reads MNHEY and CDR2 reads SVGAGI. The germline ends are 11 bases apart after V is trimmed by 6 bases and J by 3 bases. The CDR3 spans 13 residues, from the cysteine through the phenylalanine. Only the CDR3 region is kept as DNA, spanning 39 bases read in frame from base 1.